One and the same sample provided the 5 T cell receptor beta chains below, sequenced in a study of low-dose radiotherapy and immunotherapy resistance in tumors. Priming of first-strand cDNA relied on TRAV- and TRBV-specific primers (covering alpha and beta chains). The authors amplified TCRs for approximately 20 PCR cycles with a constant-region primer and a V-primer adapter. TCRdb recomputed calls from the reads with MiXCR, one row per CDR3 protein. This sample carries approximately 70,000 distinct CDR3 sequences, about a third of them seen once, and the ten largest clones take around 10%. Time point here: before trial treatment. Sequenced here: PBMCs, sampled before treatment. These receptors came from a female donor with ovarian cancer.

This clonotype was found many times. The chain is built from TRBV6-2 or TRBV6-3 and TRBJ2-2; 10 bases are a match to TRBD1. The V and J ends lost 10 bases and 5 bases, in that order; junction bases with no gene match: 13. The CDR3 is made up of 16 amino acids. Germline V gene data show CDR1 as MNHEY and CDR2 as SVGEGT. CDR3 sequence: CATSLLGQGVTGELFF. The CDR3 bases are TGTGCCACCTCGTTACTAGGACAGGGGGTAACCGGGGAGCTGTTTTTT.

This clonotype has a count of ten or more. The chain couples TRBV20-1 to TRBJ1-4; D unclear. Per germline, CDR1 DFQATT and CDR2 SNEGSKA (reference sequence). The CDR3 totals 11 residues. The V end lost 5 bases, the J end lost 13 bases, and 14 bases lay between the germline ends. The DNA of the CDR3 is TGCAGTGCTGGTTCGGAGTGGGGACTGTTTTTT. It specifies CSAGSEWGLFF.

CDR3 protein: CASSGTNYNEQFF. In DNA, the CDR3 is TGTGCCAGCAGCGGCACTAACTACAATGAGCAGTTCTTC. This rearrangement joins TRBV9 to TRBJ2-1; no definite D call. The V gene's germline CDR1 is SGDLS and CDR2 YYNGEE. The CDR3 runs to 13 residues. The V and J ends lost 3 bases and 3 bases respectively, with 7 bases between them.

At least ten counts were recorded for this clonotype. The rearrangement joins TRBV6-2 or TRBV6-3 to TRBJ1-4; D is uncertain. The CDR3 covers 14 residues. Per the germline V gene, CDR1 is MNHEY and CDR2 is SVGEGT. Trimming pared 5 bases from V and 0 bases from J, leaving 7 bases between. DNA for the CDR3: TGTGCCAGCAGTGACAAACCAACTAATGAAAAACTGTTTTTT. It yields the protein CASSDKPTNEKLFF.

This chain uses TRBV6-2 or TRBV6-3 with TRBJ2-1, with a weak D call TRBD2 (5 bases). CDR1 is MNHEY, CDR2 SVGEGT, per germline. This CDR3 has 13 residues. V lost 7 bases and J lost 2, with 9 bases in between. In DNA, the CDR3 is TGTGCCAGCAAGGTGGGAGCCTACAATGAGCAGTTCTTC. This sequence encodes CASKVGAYNEQFF.